The 27 T cell receptor beta chains below all came from one sample that was sequenced in a study of T cell responses to AZD1222 COVID-19 vaccine. Sequenced by immunoSEQ multiplex PCR; TCRdb stores in-frame clones only, minus some. Of 110,000 to 150,000 clones detected, roughly 93% appear once; the ten largest clones hold more than 1.5%. Sequencing was performed on peripheral blood, taken 28 days after the second AZD1222 dose. These TCRs come from an adult who received the AZD1222 COVID-19 vaccine.

In this sample, this clone turned up a few times. The chain has TRBV2 and TRBJ2-7, with 7 bases identical to TRBD2. The CDR3 length is 16 residues. Per germline, CDR1 SNHLY and CDR2 FYNNEI. The V segment lost 0 bases and the J segment 4 bases; nucleotides outside the gene matches: 9. The CDR3 nucleotides are TGTGCCAGCAGTGAAGCGATACCGGGACTACAATACGAGCAGTACTTC. Protein product: CASSEAIPGLQYEQYF.

This chain joins TRBV6-4 and TRBJ2-2, with D perhaps TRBD1 (6 bases). Germline loops: CDR1 MRHNA, CDR2 SNTAGT. V lost 8 bases and J lost 1, with 11 bases in between. This CDR3 region has 14 residues. The CDR3 is CASFDRMNTGELFF. The CDR3 region has the DNA TGTGCCAGCTTCGACAGGATGAACACCGGGGAGCTGTTTTTT.

Concerning this clone: Within the sample, other DNA sequences also encode this same CDR3. The chain uses TRBV5-1 and TRBJ2-3; D is uncertain. The germline CDR1 and CDR2 sequences are SGHRS and YFSETQ. This CDR3 comprises 13 residues. V lost 0 bases and J 1 base, leaving 3 bases between the germline ends. For the CDR3, the DNA is TGCGCCAGCAGCTTGGTGGGCACAGATACGCAGTATTTT. Its translation is CASSLVGTDTQYF. The complete variable domain, with remaining parts taken from reference TRBV5-1 and TRBJ2-3, reads KAGVTQTPRYLIKTRGQQVTLSCSPISGHRSVSWYQQTPGQGLQFLFEYFSETQRNKGNFPGRFSGRQFSNSRSEMNVSTLELGDSALYLCASSLVGTDTQYFGPGTRLTVL.

The chain joins TRBV27 to TRBJ2-7, with 7 bases identical to TRBD1. The V and J ends lost 5 bases and 3 bases, in that order; junction bases with no gene match: 7. CDR3 length equals 14 residues. CDR1 MNHEY and CDR2 SMNVEV come from the germline V gene (reference sequence). The CDR3 DNA is TGTGCCAGCAGTCCGCCGGGACAGAACTACGAGCAGTACTTC. Encoded protein: CASSPPGQNYEQYF.

The chain uses TRBV29-1 and TRBJ2-7; possibly TRBD1 or TRBD2 for D (6 bases each). This CDR3 contains 12 residues. V was shortened by 5 bases and J by 6 bases, with 14 bases between the two germline ends. CDR1 and CDR2 from the germline V gene are SQVTM and ANQGSEA. In DNA, the CDR3 is TGCAGCGTTTCCTCGGGGGCGGGCGAGCAGTACTTC. Its translation: CSVSSGAGEQYF.

The V gene is TRBV9, the J gene TRBJ1-2; D uncertain. CDR3 length: 15 amino acids. Between the trimmed V and J ends, which lost 2 bases and 2 bases, there was a span of 13 bases. CDR1 and CDR2 (germline): SGDLS, YYNGEE. The DNA of the CDR3 is TGTGCCAGCAGCGTGGGTCCCGCGGTAAACTATGGCTACACCTTC. Its translation: CASSVGPAVNYGYTF.

The genes are TRBV6-6 and TRBJ2-1; the match to TRBD2 covers 7 bases. V trimming: 5 bases; J trimming: 4 bases; junction bases outside the gene matches: 2. Germline loops: CDR1 MNHNY, CDR2 SVGAGI (reference sequence). The CDR3 has 13 amino acids. The CDR3 coding sequence is TGTGCCAGCAGTCAGCGGGAATACAATGAGCAGTTCTTC. Its translation: CASSQREYNEQFF.

The chain's CDR3 is CASFNQGKSPLHF. CDR3 sequence (DNA): TGTGCCAGCTTCAATCAGGGGAAATCACCCCTCCACTTT. This chain connects TRBV6-5 to TRBJ1-6, with D perhaps TRBD1 (6 bases). CDR3 size: 13 residues. The V end was cut by 8 bases, the J end by 10 bases, with 15 bases between. Germline V gives CDR1 MNHEY, CDR2 SVGAGI.

This chain uses TRBV7-9 with TRBJ2-2; 7 bases agree with TRBD1. The V gene's germline CDR1 is SEHNR and CDR2 FQNEAQ (reference sequence). J was trimmed by 1 base and V by 5 bases; bases with no gene match: 1. This CDR3 has 14 amino acids. DNA for the CDR3: TGTGCCAGCAGCCGGGACAGGAACACCGGGGAGCTGTTTTTT. Protein product: CASSRDRNTGELFF.

The chain links TRBV6-2 or TRBV6-3 to TRBJ1-1; D gene uncertain. In germline, CDR1 is MNHEY, CDR2 SVGEGT. The CDR3 extends over 13 amino acids. V was trimmed by 6 bases and J by 5 bases, leaving 13 bases between them. CDR3 amino acids: CASSLGMATEAFF. CDR3 DNA sequence: TGTGCCAGCAGCCTCGGCATGGCGACTGAAGCTTTCTTT.

This chain joins TRBV7-9 and TRBJ1-5; no clear D. The germline CDR1 and CDR2 sequences are SEHNR and FQNEAQ (reference sequence). This CDR3 comprises 13 residues. The V and J ends lost 2 bases and 7 bases respectively, with 9 bases between them. The CDR3 sequence is CASSLSSYQPQHF. CDR3 in DNA: TGTGCCAGCAGCTTAAGCAGTTACCAGCCCCAGCATTTT.

This chain joins TRBV11-2 and TRBJ1-1, with a possible D match to TRBD1 (6 bases). Trimming cost V 3 bases and J 4 bases, with 15 bases left between them. The CDR3 has 15 residues. CDR1 is SGHAT, CDR2 FQNNGV, per germline. CDR3 residues: CASSLAPGGPTEAFF. For the CDR3, the DNA is TGTGCCAGCAGCTTGGCCCCCGGGGGGCCCACTGAAGCTTTCTTT.

The chain employs TRBV6-1 and TRBJ1-4, with D unresolved. The CDR3 runs to 14 residues. V lost 2 bases to trimming and J lost 7 bases, with 11 bases between them. Per germline, CDR1 MNHNS and CDR2 SASEGT. CDR3 region: CASSEIPTSEKLFF. The CDR3 DNA follows: TGTGCCAGCAGTGAAATACCGACTTCTGAAAAACTGTTTTTT.

V usage is TRBV5-6 and J usage is TRBJ1-2; D may be TRBD1 (5 bases). The CDR3 runs 14 residues. Trimming removed 3 bases at V and 4 bases at J, with 13 bases between. CDR1 and CDR2 from the germline V gene are SGHDT and YYEEEE. CDR3: CASSSPGGSYGYTF. The CDR3 nucleotides are TGTGCCAGCAGCTCGCCGGGGGGAAGCTATGGCTACACCTTC.

The gene calls are TRBV9 and TRBJ1-4, with a possible D match to TRBD1 (6 bases). CDR1 and CDR2 from the germline V gene are SGDLS and YYNGEE. The CDR3 totals 14 residues. With 4 bases removed from V and 5 bases from J, the gap between germline ends came to 12 bases. Here the CDR3 DNA reads TGTGCCAGCAGCCTGCAGGGGTCAAATGAAAAACTGTTTTTT. Protein sequence: CASSLQGSNEKLFF.

The chain has TRBV19 and TRBJ2-2; D remains unclear. Germline CDR1 and CDR2: LNHDA and SQIVND (reference sequence). The CDR3 runs 14 residues. Trimming stripped 1 base from V and 5 bases from J, with 8 bases between. CDR3 sequence (DNA): TGTGCCAGTAGTATAGGGTCCCGAACCGGGGAGCTGTTTTTT. This sequence encodes CASSIGSRTGELFF.

The V and J genes are TRBV4-1 and TRBJ1-5; 7 bases map to TRBD1. The CDR3 extends over 14 amino acids. J was trimmed by 6 bases and V by 0 bases; bases with no gene match: 2. Looked up from germline, CDR1 is MGHRA and CDR2 is YSYEKL. DNA for the CDR3: TGCGCCAGCAGCCAAGACAGGGGGGTTCAGCCCCAGCATTTT. This codes for CASSQDRGVQPQHF.

This clone was seen more than once but under ten times. This sequence joins TRBV11-2 and TRBJ1-1; D call uncertain. This CDR3 is built from 11 residues. Trimming took off 3 bases at V and 7 bases at J, with 6 bases between the two ends. Germline CDR1 and CDR2: SGHAT and FQNNGV. CDR3 sequence (DNA): TGTGCCAGCAGCTTCGGGATTGAAGCTTTCTTT. The encoded protein is CASSFGIEAFF. The full variable domain, in which reference TRBV11-2 and TRBJ1-1 provide the parts outside the CDR3, is EAGVAQSPRYKIIEKRQSVAFWCNPISGHATLYWYQQILGQGPKLLIQFQNNGVVDDSQLPKDRFSAERLKGVDSTLKIQPAKLEDSAVYLCASSFGIEAFFGQGTRLTVV.

The chain employs TRBV29-1 and TRBJ1-2, with TRBD1 identical over 10 bases. The CDR3 is 14 amino acids. Trimming removed 7 bases from V and 6 bases from J; junction bases left unmatched: 11. Germline V gene data show CDR1 as SQVTM and CDR2 as ANQGSEA. This chain's CDR3 is CSATPVGTGDGYTF. The CDR3 region has the DNA TGCAGCGCTACGCCGGTGGGGACAGGGGATGGCTACACCTTC.

This sequence joins TRBV3-1 (or the pseudogene TRBV3-2) and TRBJ2-5; the match to TRBD2 covers 7 bases. Germline loops: CDR1 LGHDT, CDR2 YNNKEL (reference sequence). The CDR3 extends over 15 amino acids. Losses at the gene ends were 3 bases for V and 5 bases for J; bases not matched to a gene: 9. The CDR3, as DNA: TGTGCCAGCAGCCATATGCGCGGGAGTGGTGAGACCCAGTACTTC. Its translation is CASSHMRGSGETQYF.

The chain carries TRBV18 and TRBJ2-1, with 8 bases fitting TRBD1. With V trimmed by 3 bases and J by 0 bases, 4 bases remained unmatched. Germline CDR1 reads KGHSH; CDR2 reads LQKENI. The CDR3 length is 16 residues. The DNA for the CDR3 is TGTGCCAGCTCACCCCTGACAGGGGCCTCCTACAATGAGCAGTTCTTC. Residues: CASSPLTGASYNEQFF.

This chain links TRBV5-6 with TRBJ1-1; D unclear. This CDR3 region has 13 residues. Trimming removed 1 base from V and 1 base from J, with 5 bases in between. CDR1 SGHDT and CDR2 YYEEEE come from the germline V gene. The CDR3 DNA reads as TGTGCCAGCAGCTTGATCCAGAACACTGAAGCTTTCTTT. It codes for CASSLIQNTEAFF.

This rearrangement joins TRBV27 to TRBJ1-5, with 7 bases matching TRBD1. The CDR3 length is 15 residues. V was clipped by 5 bases and J by 1 base; unmatched bases: 5. CDR1 is MNHEY, CDR2 SMNVEV, per germline (reference sequence). CDR3 bases: TGTGCCAGCAGTGACAGGGTGATGAGCAATCAGCCCCAGCATTTT. This codes for CASSDRVMSNQPQHF.

The J gene is TRBJ2-2, the V gene TRBV3-1 (or the pseudogene TRBV3-2), with D perhaps TRBD2 (6 bases). V lost 4 bases and J lost 5, with 11 bases in between. The CDR3 has 14 residues. The germline CDR1 and CDR2 sequences are LGHDT and YNNKEL (reference sequence). The CDR3 is CASSRLLATGELFF. The CDR3 DNA sequence: TGTGCCAGCAGCCGCCTACTAGCAACCGGGGAGCTGTTTTTT.

The CDR3 sequence: CASSRLAVRDYEQYF. In DNA, the CDR3 is TGTGCCAGCAGTCGATTAGCAGTGAGGGACTACGAGCAGTACTTC. V is TRBV25-1 and J is TRBJ2-7; D is possibly TRBD2 (5 bases). Germline CDR1 MGHDK, CDR2 SYGVNS. This CDR3 spans 15 amino acids. V lost 5 bases and J 3 bases, leaving 17 bases between the germline ends.

The genes are TRBV3-1 (or the pseudogene TRBV3-2) and TRBJ2-1, with D unclear. The CDR3 is 14 residues long. Looked up from germline, CDR1 is LGHDT and CDR2 is YNNKEL (reference sequence). V was cut by 1 base and J by 6 bases, with 10 bases left in between. DNA of the CDR3: TGTGCCAGCAGCCAAGTCCAGCTTACCAATGAGCAGTTCTTC. Its protein is CASSQVQLTNEQFF.

J is TRBJ2-1 and V is TRBV12-5; D not certain. The V end was cut by 0 bases, the J end by 7 bases, with 7 bases between. This CDR3 has 13 residues. Germline lookup yields CDR1 LGHNT and CDR2 FRNRAP. The CDR3 coding sequence is TGTGCTAGTGGTTTGGTATCCGGGAATGAGCAGTTCTTC. Its protein is CASGLVSGNEQFF.